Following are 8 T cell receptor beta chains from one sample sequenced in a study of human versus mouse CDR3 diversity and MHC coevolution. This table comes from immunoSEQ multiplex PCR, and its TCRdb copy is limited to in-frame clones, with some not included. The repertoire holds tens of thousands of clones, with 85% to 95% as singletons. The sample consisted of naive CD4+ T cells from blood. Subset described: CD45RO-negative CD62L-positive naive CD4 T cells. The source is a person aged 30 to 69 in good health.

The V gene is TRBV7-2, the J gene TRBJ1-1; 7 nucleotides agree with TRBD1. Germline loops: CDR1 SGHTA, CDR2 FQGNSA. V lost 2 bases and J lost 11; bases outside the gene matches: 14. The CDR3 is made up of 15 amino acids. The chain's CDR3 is CASSLNRGQGERAFF. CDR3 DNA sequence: TGTGCCAGCAGCTTAAATAGAGGGCAGGGGGAACGGGCTTTCTTT.

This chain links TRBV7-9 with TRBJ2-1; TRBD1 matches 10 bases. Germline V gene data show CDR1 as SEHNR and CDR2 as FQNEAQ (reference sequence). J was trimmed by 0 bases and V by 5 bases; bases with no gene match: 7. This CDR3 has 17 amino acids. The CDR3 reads CASSQTGGRSSYNEQFF. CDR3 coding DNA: TGTGCCAGCAGCCAGACAGGGGGCCGAAGCTCCTACAATGAGCAGTTCTTC.

DNA of the CDR3: TGCGCCAGCAGTGACGACAGGTCCTCCGGGAATGAAGCTTTCTTT. It yields the protein CASSDDRSSGNEAFF. The chain recombines TRBV5-1 with TRBJ1-1, with TRBD1 as a possible D gene (6 bases). Germline CDR1 and CDR2: SGHRS and YFSETQ. V was cut by 5 bases and J by 7 bases, with 21 bases left in between. CDR3 length equals 15 residues.

The CDR3 DNA follows: TGTGCCAGCAGCCCTCGTCCAGATACGCAGTATTTT. It is translated as CASSPRPDTQYF. The chain has TRBV27 and TRBJ2-3; D is undetermined. The CDR3 runs 12 residues. V was shortened by 6 bases and J by 4 bases, with 8 bases between the two germline ends. Germline CDR1 is MNHEY and CDR2 is SMNVEV (reference sequence).

CDR3: CASSLSSGTDTQYF. The CDR3 coding sequence is TGTGCCAGCAGCTTGAGTAGTGGCACAGATACGCAGTATTTT. V gene TRBV7-2 combines with J gene TRBJ2-3; D ambiguous. V lost 3 bases, J lost 1 base, and 8 bases lay in between. The CDR3 length is 14 residues. Germline assignment: CDR1 SGHTA and CDR2 FQGNSA.

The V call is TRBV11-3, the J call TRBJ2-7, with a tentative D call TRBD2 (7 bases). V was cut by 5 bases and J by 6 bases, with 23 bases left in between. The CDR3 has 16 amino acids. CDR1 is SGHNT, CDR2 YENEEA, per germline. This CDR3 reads CASSPVGGGGAVEQYF. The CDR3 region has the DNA TGTGCCAGCAGCCCGGTGGGGGGCGGGGGCGCGGTCGAGCAGTACTTC.

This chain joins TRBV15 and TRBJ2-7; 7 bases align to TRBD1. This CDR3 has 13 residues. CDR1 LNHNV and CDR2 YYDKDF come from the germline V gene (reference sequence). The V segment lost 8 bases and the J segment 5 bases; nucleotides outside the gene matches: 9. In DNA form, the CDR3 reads TGTGCCACCCGAGGACAGGCCAACCACGAGCAGTACTTC. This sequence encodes CATRGQANHEQYF.

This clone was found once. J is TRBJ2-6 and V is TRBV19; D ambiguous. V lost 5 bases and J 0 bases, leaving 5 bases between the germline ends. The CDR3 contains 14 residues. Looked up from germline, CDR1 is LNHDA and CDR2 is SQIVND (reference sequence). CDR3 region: CASSLSSGANVLTF. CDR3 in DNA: TGTGCCAGTAGTCTTAGCTCTGGGGCCAACGTCCTGACTTTC.